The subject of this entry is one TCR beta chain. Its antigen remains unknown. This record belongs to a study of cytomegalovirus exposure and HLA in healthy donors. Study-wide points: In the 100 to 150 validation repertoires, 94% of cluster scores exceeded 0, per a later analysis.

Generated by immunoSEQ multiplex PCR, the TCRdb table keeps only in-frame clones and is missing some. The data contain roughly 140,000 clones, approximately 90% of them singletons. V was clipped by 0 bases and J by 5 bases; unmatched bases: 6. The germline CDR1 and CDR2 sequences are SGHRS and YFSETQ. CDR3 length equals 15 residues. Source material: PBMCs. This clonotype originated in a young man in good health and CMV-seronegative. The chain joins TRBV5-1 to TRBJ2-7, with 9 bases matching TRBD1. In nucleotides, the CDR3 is TGCGCCAGCAGCTTGGTACAGGGGGCGTTCAACGAGCAGTACTTC. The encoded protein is CASSLVQGAFNEQYF.